The 6 T cell receptor beta chains given below trace back to one sample, sequenced in a study of T-cell reconstitution after alpha-beta-depleted transplantation in children. Preparation of the TCRbeta library involved a method that used unique molecular identifiers. TCRdb recomputed calls from the PCR reads with MiXCR, one row per CDR3 protein. Found here are about 360,000 distinct CDR3 sequences, 13% of them singletons; the top ten hold around 4%. The sequenced sample was PBMCs, obtained from the stem cell graft. The receptor source for this set is a human donor who donated a stem cell graft to a child with Fanconi anemia.

V gene TRBV9 combines with J gene TRBJ2-5; D possibly corresponds to TRBD2 (6 bases). Germline V gives CDR1 SGDLS, CDR2 YYNGEE. Between the trimmed V and J ends, which lost 4 bases and 7 bases, there was a span of 17 bases. The CDR3 has 14 residues. In nucleotides, the CDR3 is TGTGCCAGCAGCCCCCGGACGGGACTGGCGACCCAGTACTTC. Encoded protein: CASSPRTGLATQYF.

In this sample, this clonotype turned up many times. The V call is TRBV7-2, the J call TRBJ2-1; D perhaps matches TRBD1 (6 bases). The V end lost 5 bases, the J end lost 4 bases, and 15 bases lay between the germline ends. The CDR3 is 15 residues long. Germline V gene sequence: CDR1 SGHTA, CDR2 FQGNSA. CDR3 DNA: TGTGCCAGCAGCCGACAGGAAGGAAGGTACAATGAGCAGTTCTTC. As protein: CASSRQEGRYNEQFF.

This clonotype was observed a handful of times. This chain connects TRBV12-3 or TRBV12-4 to TRBJ1-2; D is possibly TRBD1 (5 bases). With 8 bases removed from V and 4 bases from J, the gap between germline ends came to 8 bases. The CDR3 contains 11 residues. This CDR3 reads CASGTFYGYTF. DNA for the CDR3: TGTGCCAGCGGGACTTTCTATGGCTACACCTTC.

The gene calls are TRBV19 and TRBJ2-5; D might be TRBD2 (5 bases). CDR1 and CDR2 (germline): LNHDA, SQIVND (reference sequence). Trimming stripped 6 bases from V and 2 bases from J, with 16 bases between. The CDR3 loop spans 15 amino acids. The CDR3 DNA follows: TGTGCCAGTAGCCCCGTGGCGGGCCCTCAAGAGACCCAGTACTTC. The encoded protein is CASSPVAGPQETQYF.

The V and J genes are TRBV11-2 and TRBJ2-1; 8 positions match TRBD2. Trimming cost V 4 bases and J 12 bases; bases outside gene matches: 11. This CDR3 comprises 14 residues. Germline assignment: CDR1 SGHAT and CDR2 FQNNGV. The CDR3 sequence is CASSSLREGMGQFF. The CDR3, as DNA: TGTGCCAGCAGCTCCCTCCGGGAGGGTATGGGGCAGTTCTTC.

The chain links TRBV10-3 to TRBJ1-2; no reliable D call. The germline V gene encodes CDR1 ENHRY and CDR2 SYGVKD. V was trimmed by 0 bases and J by 0 bases, leaving 8 bases between them. The CDR3 extends over 15 amino acids. The CDR3 sequence: CAISESKRANYGYTF. The CDR3 DNA is TGTGCCATCAGTGAGTCGAAGAGGGCTAACTATGGCTACACCTTC.